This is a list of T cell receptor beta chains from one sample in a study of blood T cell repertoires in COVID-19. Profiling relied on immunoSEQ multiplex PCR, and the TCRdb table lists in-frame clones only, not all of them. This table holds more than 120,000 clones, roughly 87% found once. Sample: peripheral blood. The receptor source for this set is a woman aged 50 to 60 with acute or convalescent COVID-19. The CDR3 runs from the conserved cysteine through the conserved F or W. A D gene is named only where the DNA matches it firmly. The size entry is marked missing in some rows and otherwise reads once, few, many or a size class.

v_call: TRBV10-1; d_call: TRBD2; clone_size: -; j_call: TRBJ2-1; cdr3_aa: CASSEARGGLEQFF; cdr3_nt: TGCGCCAGCAGTGAGGCGCGGGGGGGCCTCGAGCAGTTCTTC
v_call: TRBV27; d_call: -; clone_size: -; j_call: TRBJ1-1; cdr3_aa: CASSLRQGPVNTEAFF; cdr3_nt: TGTGCCAGCAGTTTAAGGCAGGGTCCCGTGAACACTGAAGCTTTCTTT
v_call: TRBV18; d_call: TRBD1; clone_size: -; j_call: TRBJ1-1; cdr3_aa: CASSLQGGENTEAFF; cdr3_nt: TGTGCCAGCTCACTACAGGGGGGGGAAAACACTGAAGCTTTCTTT
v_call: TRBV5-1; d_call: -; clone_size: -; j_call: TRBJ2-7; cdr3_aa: CASSLVSTGNYEQYF; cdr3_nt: TGCGCCAGCAGCTTAGTCTCTACCGGTAACTACGAGCAGTACTTC
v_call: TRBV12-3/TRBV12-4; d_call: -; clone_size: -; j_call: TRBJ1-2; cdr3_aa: CASSLEGVDGYTF; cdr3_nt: TGTGCCAGCAGTTTAGAGGGAGTGGATGGCTACACCTTC
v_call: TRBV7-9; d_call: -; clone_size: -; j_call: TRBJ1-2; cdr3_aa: CASSLVVGENYGYTF; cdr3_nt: TGTGCCAGCAGCTTAGTCGTAGGAGAAAACTATGGCTACACCTTC
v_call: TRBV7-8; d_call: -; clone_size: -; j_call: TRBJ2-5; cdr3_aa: CASSKSMGGNQETQYF; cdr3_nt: TGTGCCAGCAGCAAATCCATGGGGGGAAACCAAGAGACCCAGTACTTC
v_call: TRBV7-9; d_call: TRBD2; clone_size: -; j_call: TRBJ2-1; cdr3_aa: CASSLGPTSSGPYNEQFF; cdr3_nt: TGTGCCAGCAGCTTAGGCCCAACCTCTAGCGGCCCATACAATGAGCAGTTCTTC
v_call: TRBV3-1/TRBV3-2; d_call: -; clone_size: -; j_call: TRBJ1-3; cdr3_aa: CASSQNPGGGSGNTIYF; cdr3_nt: TGTGCCAGCAGCCAAAATCCTGGGGGAGGCTCTGGAAACACCATATATTTT
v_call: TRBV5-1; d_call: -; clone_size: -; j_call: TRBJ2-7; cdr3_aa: CASSLMSEPSSYEQYF; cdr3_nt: TGCGCCAGCAGCTTGATGTCCGAACCGAGCTCCTACGAGCAGTACTTC
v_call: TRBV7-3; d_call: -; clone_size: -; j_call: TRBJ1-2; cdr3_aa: CASSLSARVGYGYTF; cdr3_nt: TGTGCCAGCAGCTTATCGGCCAGGGTGGGCTATGGCTACACCTTC
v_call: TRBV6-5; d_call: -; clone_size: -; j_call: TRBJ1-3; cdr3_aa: CASSYTGLSANTIYF; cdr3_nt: TGTGCCAGCAGTTACACGGGACTCTCGGCAAACACCATATATTTT
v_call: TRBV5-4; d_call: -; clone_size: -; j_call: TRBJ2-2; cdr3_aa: CASSSFYISNTGELFF; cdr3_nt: TGTGCCAGCAGCTCTTTTTATATAAGCAACACCGGGGAGCTGTTTTTT
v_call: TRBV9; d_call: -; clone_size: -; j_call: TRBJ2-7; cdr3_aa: CASSPRGGNSYEQYF; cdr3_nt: TGTGCCAGCAGCCCCCGGGGCGGGAACTCCTACGAGCAGTACTTC
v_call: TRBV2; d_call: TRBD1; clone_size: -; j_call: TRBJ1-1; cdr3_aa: CASSDPWTGSMNTEAFF; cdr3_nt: TGTGCCAGCAGTGACCCCTGGACAGGAAGCATGAACACTGAAGCTTTCTTT
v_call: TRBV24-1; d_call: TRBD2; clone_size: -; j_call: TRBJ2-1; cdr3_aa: CATSDFPAGGPIDEQFF; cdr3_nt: TGTGCCACCAGTGATTTCCCAGCGGGAGGGCCTATCGATGAGCAGTTCTTC
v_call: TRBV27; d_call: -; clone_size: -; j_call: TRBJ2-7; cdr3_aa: CASSLSPPGYEQYF; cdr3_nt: TGTGCCAGCAGTTTAAGCCCCCCGGGATACGAGCAGTACTTC
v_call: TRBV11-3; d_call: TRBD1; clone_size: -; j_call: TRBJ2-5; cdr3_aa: CASSSIPGGGETQYF; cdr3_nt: TGTGCCAGCAGCTCGATCCCAGGGGGCGGGGAGACCCAGTACTTC
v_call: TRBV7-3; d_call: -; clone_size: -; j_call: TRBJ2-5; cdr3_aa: CASSLTPGQGKTQYF; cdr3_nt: TGTGCCAGCAGCTTAACGCCGGGCCAGGGAAAGACCCAGTACTTC
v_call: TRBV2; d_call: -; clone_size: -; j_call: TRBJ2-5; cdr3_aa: CASTRGRGGGETQYF; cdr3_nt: TGTGCCAGCACCCGAGGACGGGGTGGTGGGGAGACCCAGTACTTC
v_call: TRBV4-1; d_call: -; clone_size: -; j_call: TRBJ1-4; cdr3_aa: CASSQIVQDVKLFF; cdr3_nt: TGCGCCAGCAGCCAAATCGTACAGGATGTAAAACTGTTTTTT
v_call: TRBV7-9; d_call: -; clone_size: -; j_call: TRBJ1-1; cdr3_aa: CASSLRGNTEAFF; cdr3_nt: TGTGCCAGCAGCTTAAGGGGGAACACTGAAGCTTTCTTT
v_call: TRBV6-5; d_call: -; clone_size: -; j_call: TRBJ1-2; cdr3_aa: CASSIRAGTFYGYTF; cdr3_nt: TGTGCCAGCAGCATAAGGGCAGGGACTTTCTATGGCTACACCTTC
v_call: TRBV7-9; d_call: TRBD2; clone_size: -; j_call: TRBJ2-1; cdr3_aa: CASSLAGGRAYNEQFF; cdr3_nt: TGTGCCAGCAGCTTAGCCGGCGGGAGGGCCTACAATGAGCAGTTCTTC
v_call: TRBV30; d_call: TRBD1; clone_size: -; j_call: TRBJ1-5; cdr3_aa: CAWSSGQGFYQPQHF; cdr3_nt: TGTGCCTGGAGTTCTGGACAGGGTTTTTATCAGCCCCAGCATTTT
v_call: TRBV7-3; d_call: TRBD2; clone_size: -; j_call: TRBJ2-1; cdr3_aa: CASSLGIAGRNEQFF; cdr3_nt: TGTGCCAGCAGCTTAGGGATAGCGGGACGCAATGAGCAGTTCTTC
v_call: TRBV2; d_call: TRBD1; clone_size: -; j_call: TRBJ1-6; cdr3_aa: CASSRQGAVMDSPLHF; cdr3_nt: TGTGCCAGCAGTAGACAGGGTGCGGTAATGGATTCACCCCTCCACTTT
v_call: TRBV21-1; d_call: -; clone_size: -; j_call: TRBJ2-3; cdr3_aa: CASPMGGTGSDTQYF; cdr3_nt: TGTGCCAGCCCCATGGGGGGAACCGGGTCGGATACGCAGTATTTT
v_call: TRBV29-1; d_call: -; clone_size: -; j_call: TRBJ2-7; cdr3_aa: CSVMYRDYEQYF; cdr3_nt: TGCAGCGTCATGTACAGGGACTACGAGCAGTACTTC
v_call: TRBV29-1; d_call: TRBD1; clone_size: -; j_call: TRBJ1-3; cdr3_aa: CSVATPDREGDTIYF; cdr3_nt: TGCAGCGTGGCCACTCCTGACAGGGAAGGTGACACCATATATTTT
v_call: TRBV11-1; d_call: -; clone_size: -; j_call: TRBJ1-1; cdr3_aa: CASSLRVLNTEAFF; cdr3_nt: TGTGCCAGCAGCTTGCGGGTTCTGAACACTGAAGCTTTCTTT
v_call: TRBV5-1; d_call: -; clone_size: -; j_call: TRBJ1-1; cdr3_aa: CASSLVTAGSGTEAFF; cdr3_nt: TGCGCCAGCAGCTTGGTTACAGCGGGAAGTGGCACTGAAGCTTTCTTT
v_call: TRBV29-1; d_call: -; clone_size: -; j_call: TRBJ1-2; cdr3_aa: CSVQSGYTF; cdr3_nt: TGCAGCGTACAGTCTGGCTACACCTTC
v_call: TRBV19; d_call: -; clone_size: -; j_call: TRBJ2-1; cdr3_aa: CASSIVHEGNEQFF; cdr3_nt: TGTGCCAGTAGTATAGTCCACGAGGGCAATGAGCAGTTCTTC
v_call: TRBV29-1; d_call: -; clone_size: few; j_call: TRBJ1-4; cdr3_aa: CSVNPGGSEKLFF; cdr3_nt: TGCAGCGTTAACCCGGGGGGCAGTGAAAAACTGTTTTTT
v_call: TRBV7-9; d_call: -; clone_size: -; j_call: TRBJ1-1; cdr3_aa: CASSFYRSNTEAFF; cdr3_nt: TGTGCCAGCAGCTTTTACAGATCGAACACTGAAGCTTTCTTT
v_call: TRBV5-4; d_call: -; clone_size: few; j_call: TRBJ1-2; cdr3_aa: CASSFSFGYTF; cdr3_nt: TGTGCCAGCAGCTTCTCCTTTGGCTACACCTTC
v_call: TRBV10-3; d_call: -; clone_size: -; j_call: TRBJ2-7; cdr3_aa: CAISDASYEQYF; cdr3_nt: TGTGCCATCAGTGACGCCAGCTACGAGCAGTACTTC
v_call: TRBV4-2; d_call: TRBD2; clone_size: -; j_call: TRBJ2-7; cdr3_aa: CASSHPSGGIFSYEQYF; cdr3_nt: TGTGCCAGCAGCCACCCTAGCGGGGGGATCTTCTCCTACGAGCAGTACTTC
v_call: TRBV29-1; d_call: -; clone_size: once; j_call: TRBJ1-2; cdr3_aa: CSVEGSGGRYGYTF; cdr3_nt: TGCAGCGTTGAAGGTAGCGGGGGCCGGTATGGCTACACCTTC
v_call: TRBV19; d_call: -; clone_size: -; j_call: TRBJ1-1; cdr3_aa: CASSIDWETEAFF; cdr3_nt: TGTGCCAGTAGTATAGATTGGGAGACTGAAGCTTTCTTT
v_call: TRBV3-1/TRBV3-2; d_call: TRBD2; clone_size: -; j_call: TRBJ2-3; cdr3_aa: CASSFASGGALGTQYF; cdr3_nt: TGTGCCAGCAGCTTTGCTAGCGGGGGGGCCTTAGGGACGCAGTATTTT
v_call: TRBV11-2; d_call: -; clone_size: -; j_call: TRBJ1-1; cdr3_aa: CASSFGVRGTEAFF; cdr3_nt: TGTGCCAGCAGCTTCGGCGTGCGGGGAACTGAAGCTTTCTTT
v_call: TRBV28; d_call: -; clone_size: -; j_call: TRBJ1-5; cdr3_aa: CASSLGRTVGNQPQHF; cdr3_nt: TGTGCCAGCAGTTTGGGCCGAACAGTGGGCAATCAGCCCCAGCATTTT
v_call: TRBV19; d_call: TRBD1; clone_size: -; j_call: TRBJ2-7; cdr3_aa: CASSPTLTGETEQYF; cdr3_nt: TGTGCCAGTAGTCCAACACTGACAGGGGAAACCGAGCAGTACTTC
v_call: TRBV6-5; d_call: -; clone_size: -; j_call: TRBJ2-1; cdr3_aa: CASFRGSSYNEQFF; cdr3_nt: TGTGCCAGCTTTCGGGGGAGCTCCTACAATGAGCAGTTCTTC
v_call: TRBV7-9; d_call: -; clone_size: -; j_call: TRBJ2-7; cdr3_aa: CASSRDNTYEQYF; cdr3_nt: TGTGCCAGCAGCCGGGACAACACCTACGAGCAGTACTTC
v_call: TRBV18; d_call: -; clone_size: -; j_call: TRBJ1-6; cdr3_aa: CASSPLSQGGPYNSPLHF; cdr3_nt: TGTGCCAGCTCACCACTTTCCCAAGGAGGGCCGTATAATTCACCCCTCCACTTT
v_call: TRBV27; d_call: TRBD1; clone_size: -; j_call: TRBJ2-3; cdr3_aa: CASTNTGGTDTQYF; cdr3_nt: TGTGCCAGCACCAACACAGGGGGCACAGATACGCAGTATTTT
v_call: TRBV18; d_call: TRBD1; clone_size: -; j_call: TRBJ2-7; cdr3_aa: CASSLGGREAYEQYF; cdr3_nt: TGTGCCAGCTCACTAGGGGGCAGAGAAGCCTACGAGCAGTACTTC
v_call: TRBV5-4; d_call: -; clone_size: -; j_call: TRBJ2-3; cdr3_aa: CASSSPTGGDTQYF; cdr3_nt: TGTGCCAGCAGCTCTCCGACAGGTGGAGATACGCAGTATTTT
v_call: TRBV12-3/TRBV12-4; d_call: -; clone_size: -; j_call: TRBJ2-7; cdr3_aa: CASGRTLIYEQYF; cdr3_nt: TGTGCCAGCGGAAGGACACTTATCTACGAGCAGTACTTC
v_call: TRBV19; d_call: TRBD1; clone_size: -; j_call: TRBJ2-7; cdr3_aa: CASSSNRGERQYF; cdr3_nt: TGTGCCAGTAGTTCGAACAGGGGAGAGCGGCAGTACTTC
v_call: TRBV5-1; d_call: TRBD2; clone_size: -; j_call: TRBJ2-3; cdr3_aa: CASGLAGASTDTQYF; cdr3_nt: TGCGCCAGCGGACTAGCGGGGGCCAGCACAGATACGCAGTATTTT